The T cell receptor beta chain described here comes from a study of blood T cell repertoires in COVID-19. As for the study in general: Sites across the United States, Italy and Spain contributed samples from acute and convalescent COVID-19. The analysed material was cDNA or gDNA that came from T cells, B-cell-depleted T cells, or PBMCs.

The germline V gene encodes CDR1 KGHSH and CDR2 LQKENI. This CDR3 is 15 amino acids long. The V and J ends lost 3 bases and 0 bases respectively, with 11 bases between them. Original methodology: How many nucleated cells were present was estimated from reference gene primer amplification. Some clones are missing from TCRdb's copy, which holds only in-frame ones; the method was immunoSEQ multiplex PCR. V, J and clone size reflect that table, while D and trimming were determined from the DNA. This sample carries about 86,000 clones, around 89% of them seen once, and the ten largest clones take 0.95% to 1.5%. Individuals aged about 18 to 100 years were recruited from around 22 US areas.

This receptor was identified in a woman aged 45-59 years with acute COVID-19. The genes are TRBV18 and TRBJ1-1, with D hard to call. Sequencing was done on a sample of PBMCs or T cells enriched from blood (not recorded which). This chain's CDR3 is CASSPEGSLNTEAFF. CDR3 bases: TGTGCCAGCTCACCGGAGGGCAGTCTGAACACTGAAGCTTTCTTT.